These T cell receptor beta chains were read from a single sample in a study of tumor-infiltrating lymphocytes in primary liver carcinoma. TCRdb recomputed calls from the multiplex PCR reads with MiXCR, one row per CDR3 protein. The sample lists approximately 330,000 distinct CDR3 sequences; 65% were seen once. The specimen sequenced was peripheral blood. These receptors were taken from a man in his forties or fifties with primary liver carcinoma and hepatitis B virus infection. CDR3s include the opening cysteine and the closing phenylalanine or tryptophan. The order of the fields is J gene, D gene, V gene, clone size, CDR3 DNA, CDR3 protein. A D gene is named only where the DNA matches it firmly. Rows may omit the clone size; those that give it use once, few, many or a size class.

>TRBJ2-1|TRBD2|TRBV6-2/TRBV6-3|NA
TGTGCCAGCAGCCCTTGGACTAGCGAGTCCTACGATGAGCAGTTCTTC
CASSPWTSESYDEQFF
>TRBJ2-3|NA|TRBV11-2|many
TGTGCCAGCAGCCCGAGGCGGACAGATACGCAGTATTTT
CASSPRRTDTQYF
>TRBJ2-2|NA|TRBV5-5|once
TGTGCCAACAGCTACAGGCTTCACACCGGGGAGCTGTTTTTT
CANSYRLHTGELFF
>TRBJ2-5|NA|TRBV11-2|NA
TGTGCCAGCAGCTCGTTACTAGAGGAGACCCAGTACTTC
CASSSLLEETQYF
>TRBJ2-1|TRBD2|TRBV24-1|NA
TGTGCCACCAGTGATTTAGAAGGGGCTAGCGGGATAAGTGAGCAGTTCTTC
CATSDLEGASGISEQFF
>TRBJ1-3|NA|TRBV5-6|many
TGTGCCAGCAGCGAGATCTACAGAGACTCTGGAAACACCATATATTTT
CASSEIYRDSGNTIYF
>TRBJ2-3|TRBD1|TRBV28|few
TGTGCCAGCAGTGGACAGGGGTCCCACACAGATACGCAGTATTTT
CASSGQGSHTDTQYF
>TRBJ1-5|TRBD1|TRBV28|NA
TGTGCCAGCAGTAGATCCGGGACAGGGTCGCGCGGTAGGAATCAGCCCCAGCACTTT
CASSRSGTGSRGRNQPQHF
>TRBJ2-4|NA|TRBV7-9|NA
TGTGCCAGCAGCTTATACGAGGGCAAAAACATTCAGTACTTC
CASSLYEGKNIQYF
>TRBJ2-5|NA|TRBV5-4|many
TGTGCCAGCAGCGCCGAAGGGACCCAGTACTTC
CASSAEGTQYF
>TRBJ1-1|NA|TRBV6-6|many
TGTGCCAGCAGAATAAAATGGGATAGCACTGAAGCTTTCTTT
CASRIKWDSTEAFF
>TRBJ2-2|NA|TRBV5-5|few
TGTGCCAGCAGCTCCATGGCCGGGTTTACCGGGGAGCTGTTTTTT
CASSSMAGFTGELFF
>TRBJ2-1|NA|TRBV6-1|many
TGTGCCAGTTTCGGGACCACCTACAATGAGCAGTTCTTC
CASFGTTYNEQFF
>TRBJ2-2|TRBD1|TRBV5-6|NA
TGTGCCAACAGTATCGGGACAGGGGTCACCGGTGAGCAGTTTTTT
CANSIGTGVTGEQFF
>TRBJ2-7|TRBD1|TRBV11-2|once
TGTACCAGCAGAGCCCGACCGGGACAGGGTTCCTGCGAGCAGTACTTC
CTSRARPGQGSCEQYF
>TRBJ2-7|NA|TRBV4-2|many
TGTGCCAGCAGCCAAGGGATAAATGCCCTCGAGCAGTACTTC
CASSQGINALEQYF
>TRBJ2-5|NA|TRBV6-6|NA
TGCTCCAGCAGCTACGACGGTAACCAAGAGACCCAGTACTTC
CSSSYDGNQETQYF
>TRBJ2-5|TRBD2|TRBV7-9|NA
TGTGCCAGCAACTCACCATTTAGTGTGGGTCTAGCGGGAGGAGAGACCCAGTACTTC
CASNSPFSVGLAGGETQYF
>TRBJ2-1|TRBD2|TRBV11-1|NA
TGTACCAGCAGCCTAGAGTTGGGAGCGGGGGTCTACAATGAGCAGTTCTTC
CTSSLELGAGVYNEQFF
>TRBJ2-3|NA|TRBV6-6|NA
TGTGCCAGCAGTTACTACTTACAGGGAGCAGATACGCAGTATTTT
CASSYYLQGADTQYF
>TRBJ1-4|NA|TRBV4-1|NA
TGCGCCATCAGCCGAGGACAAGCAACTAATGAAAAACTGTTTTTT
CAISRGQATNEKLFF
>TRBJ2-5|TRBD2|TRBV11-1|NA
TGTGCCAACAGCCCCCTAGCGGTTCAAGAGATCCAGTACTTC
CANSPLAVQEIQYF
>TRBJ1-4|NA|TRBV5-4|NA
TGTGCCAGCAGACCGACAGTGGATAATGAAAAACTGTTTTTT
CASRPTVDNEKLFF
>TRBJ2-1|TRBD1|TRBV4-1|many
TGCGCCAGCAGCCCTCAGGGGGAGAAGCCCTACAATGAGCAGTTCTTC
CASSPQGEKPYNEQFF
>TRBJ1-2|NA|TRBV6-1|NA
TGTGCCAGCAGTGAAGTTCCAAACTATGGCTACACCTTC
CASSEVPNYGYTF